This TCR beta chain is drawn from a study of monozygotic twins with inflammatory bowel disease. Study-wide results and limits: Especially with disease activity, IBD patients had fewer clonotypes in common with others than healthy twins did. Since immunosuppressive treatments differed, patient repertoires may have gained added variability.

Germline V gives CDR1 SQVTM, CDR2 ANQGSEA. The CDR3 consists of 12 residues. For each CDR3 protein, TCRdb gives one entry from its re-call of the 5' RACE reads, without DNA. The specimen's table records about 450,000 distinct CDR3 sequences. Regarding this clonotype: What it binds is not known.

The origin of this receptor is a human donor with ulcerative colitis or Crohn's disease, or a healthy co-twin of an affected twin (not recorded which). The V and J genes are TRBV29-1 and TRBJ1-2; the D call from TCRdb, TRBD1, cannot be confirmed without DNA. Sequencing input: blood. CDR3 residues: CSGRDSNYGYTF.